This TCR beta chain was observed in a study of blood T cells in healthy people across ages. Together with a sample-barcoded 5' primer, a J-beta primer mix was included in a second PCR lasting 7 to 11 cycles. TCRdb re-analysed the 5' RACE reads in MiXCR, keeping a single row per CDR3 protein. The table records 1 million to 1.2 million distinct CDR3 sequences, around two fifths of them present only once. The germline V and J ends were trimmed by 1 base and 1 base, with 8 bases remaining between them. There are 14 residues in the CDR3. Germline V gene data show CDR1 as LGHDT and CDR2 as YNNKEL (reference sequence).

This clonotype originated in a man younger than 35 in good health. Source material: blood. The J gene is TRBJ2-7, the V gene TRBV3-1; D not certain. The CDR3 protein is CASSQAAPSYEQYF. In nucleotides, the CDR3 is TGTGCCAGCAGCCAAGCGGCTCCTTCCTACGAGCAGTACTTC.